The 18 T cell receptor beta chains below were found in one sample sequenced in a study of T cells in Graves' hyperthyroidism and ophthalmopathy. RNA transcripts served as the template for amplifying TCR beta CDR3 regions. With the HTBI primer set, the TCR CDR3 went through a first round of RT-PCR. MiXCR was run by TCRdb on the multiplex PCR reads, yielding one entry per CDR3 protein. The table records about 270,000 distinct CDR3 sequences, about 25% of them present only once. The source material was blood. The source of these receptors is a man aged 40-49 years with Graves' hyperthyroidism that later progressed to Graves' ophthalmopathy.

This clonotype has at least ten counts. The gene calls are TRBV28 and TRBJ1-1; no clear D. Germline assignment: CDR1 MDHEN and CDR2 SYDVKM. CDR3 length: 12 amino acids. Between the trimmed V and J ends, which lost 6 bases and 5 bases, there was a span of 10 bases. The CDR3 nucleotides read TGTGCCAGCAGAGTACCTGGGACTGAAGCTTTCTTT. As protein: CASRVPGTEAFF.

This clonotype was seen a few times. The chain uses TRBV10-2 and TRBJ1-6, with 9 positions matching TRBD1. The CDR3 is 15 residues long. Germline V gene sequence: CDR1 WSHSY, CDR2 SAAADI. V lost 7 bases, J lost 6 bases, and 7 bases stayed unmatched. The CDR3 nucleotides are TGCGCCAGCAAACAGGGGGCAGAAGTTAATTCACCCCTCCACTTT. This gives the protein CASKQGAEVNSPLHF.

V is TRBV6-5 and J is TRBJ1-2, with TRBD1 matching over 7 bases. J was trimmed by 7 bases and V by 4 bases; bases with no gene match: 12. Per the germline V gene, CDR1 is MNHEY and CDR2 is SVGAGI. This CDR3 region has 15 residues. The CDR3 here is CASSSDGTASGGYTF. For the CDR3, the DNA is TGTGCCAGCAGTTCTGACGGGACAGCCTCTGGTGGCTACACCTTC.

The chain employs TRBV19 and TRBJ1-1; possible D gene TRBD1, 6 bases. Germline CDR1 reads LNHDA; CDR2 reads SQIVND (reference sequence). The V end was cut by 7 bases, the J end by 6 bases, with 18 bases between. This CDR3 has 14 residues. The CDR3 spells CASTLTGMAAEAFF. The DNA of the CDR3 is TGTGCCAGTACTCTTACAGGGATGGCGGCTGAAGCTTTCTTT.

The table lists this clonotype with many counts. The chain employs TRBV18 and TRBJ2-2, with TRBD1 matching 8 bases. V gave up 4 bases and J gave up 6 bases; unmatched junction bases: 16. The CDR3 consists of 18 residues. Germline CDR1 reads KGHSH; CDR2 reads LQKENI. The CDR3 protein is CASSLSGNSGQDAGELFF. DNA for the CDR3: TGTGCCAGCTCACTCTCCGGTAACTCGGGACAGGACGCCGGGGAGCTGTTTTTT.

This clonotype was picked up many times. The chain links TRBV5-1 to TRBJ2-2, with D possibly called TRBD1 or TRBD2 (5 bases each). From germline, CDR1 is SGHRS and CDR2 YFSETQ. The CDR3 has 15 residues. Trimming left V 0 bases short and J 5 bases short, with 11 bases between. The DNA of the CDR3 is TGCGCCAGCAGCTTGGGTGAGGGGCGAACCGGGGAGCTGTTTTTT. Protein sequence: CASSLGEGRTGELFF. Using reference TRBV5-1 and TRBJ2-2 for the parts outside the CDR3, the full variable domain is KAGVTQTPRYLIKTRGQQVTLSCSPISGHRSVSWYQQTPGQGLQFLFEYFSETQRNKGNFPGRFSGRQFSNSRSEMNVSTLELGDSALYLCASSLGEGRTGELFFGEGSRLTVL.

This rearrangement joins TRBV27 to TRBJ2-7; TRBD1 might be the D (6 bases). CDR1 MNHEY and CDR2 SMNVEV come from the germline V gene (reference sequence). The length of the CDR3 is 15 residues. V lost 6 bases and J lost 5, with 20 bases in between. CDR3 in amino acids: CASSPPGTGRHEQYF. CDR3 coding DNA: TGTGCCAGCAGCCCCCCAGGTACAGGGAGACACGAGCAGTACTTC.

The CDR3 loop reads CASSQQGARSHEQYF. The CDR3 DNA is TGTGCCAGCAGTCAACAGGGGGCGAGGTCCCACGAGCAGTACTTC. The chain joins TRBV6-1 to TRBJ2-7, with 9 positions matching TRBD1. Trimming took 5 bases from V and 5 from J; bases not matched to a gene: 10. This CDR3 is 15 amino acids long. CDR1 is MNHNS, CDR2 SASEGT, per germline.

This clonotype was seen ten or more times. V usage is TRBV2 and J usage is TRBJ1-5; perhaps TRBD1 as D (5 bases). The V end was cut by 5 bases, the J end by 0 bases, with 14 bases between. Germline CDR1 reads SNHLY; CDR2 reads FYNNEI. The CDR3 consists of 16 residues. The CDR3: CASSTGTDYSNQPQHF. Written as DNA, the CDR3 is TGTGCCAGCAGTACTGGGACCGATTATAGCAATCAGCCCCAGCATTTT. The full variable domain, completed using reference TRBV2 and TRBJ1-5, is EPEVTQTPSHQVTQMGQEVILRCVPISNHLYFYWYRQILGQKVEFLVSFYNNEISEKSEIFDDQFSVERPDGSNFTLKIRSTKLEDSAMYFCASSTGTDYSNQPQHFGDGTRLSIL.

This clonotype was observed at least ten times. Here the CDR3 DNA reads TGTGCCAGCAGACTCGCCCGGAGGACTGAAGCTTTCTTT. Protein sequence: CASRLARRTEAFF. The V and J genes are TRBV28 and TRBJ1-1; D is undetermined. This CDR3 is 13 amino acids long. Germline CDR1 is MDHEN and CDR2 is SYDVKM. V lost 6 bases and J 5 bases, leaving 13 bases between the germline ends.

This clonotype has ten or more counts. The chain recombines TRBV4-1 with TRBJ2-7, with unresolved D. The CDR3 is 14 amino acids. Germline V gene sequence: CDR1 MGHRA, CDR2 YSYEKL. The V and J ends lost 0 bases and 2 bases respectively, with 8 bases between them. CDR3 sequence: CASSQDWGAYEQYF. CDR3 in DNA: TGCGCCAGCAGCCAAGATTGGGGTGCCTACGAGCAGTACTTC.

The chain is built from TRBV15 and TRBJ2-7, with D perhaps being TRBD1 or TRBD2 (5 bases each). V gave up 5 bases and J gave up 7 bases, with 15 bases separating them. Germline V gene sequence: CDR1 LNHNV, CDR2 YYDKDF (reference sequence). CDR3 size: 13 residues. CDR3: CATSGGPLGEQYF. The CDR3 nucleotides are TGTGCCACCAGCGGGGGACCCTTGGGGGAGCAGTACTTC.

The chain links TRBV27 to TRBJ2-1; D possibly corresponds to TRBD1 (6 bases). From germline, CDR1 is MNHEY and CDR2 SMNVEV (reference sequence). V lost 6 bases and J lost 5, with 20 bases in between. The CDR3 is 16 residues long. The CDR3 DNA sequence: TGTGCCAGCAGCATCGAGTTCGTGGGGGCGAACAATGAGCAGTTCTTC. Its protein is CASSIEFVGANNEQFF.

There are many counts of this clonotype. This rearrangement joins TRBV12-3 or TRBV12-4 to TRBJ1-2; TRBD1 matches at 7 bases. Trimming at V came to 6 bases and at J to 4 bases, leaving 11 bases not matched to a gene. CDR3 size: 15 residues. The CDR3 bases are TGTGCCAGCAGGGCCTTTACAGGGGACCTCTATGGCTACACCTTC. This sequence encodes CASRAFTGDLYGYTF.

V gene TRBV28 combines with J gene TRBJ2-5, with 8 bases that match TRBD2. The CDR3 extends over 13 amino acids. J gave up 2 bases and V 7 bases, and 3 bases lay outside the gene matches. Per germline, CDR1 MDHEN and CDR2 SYDVKM. Here the CDR3 reads CASIRGGQETQYF. The CDR3 DNA reads TGTGCCAGCATCCGGGGGGGTCAAGAGACCCAGTACTTC.

V and J are TRBV18 and TRBJ2-6, with D perhaps TRBD1 (6 bases). Per the germline V gene, CDR1 is KGHSH and CDR2 is LQKENI. This CDR3 contains 16 residues. With 3 bases removed from V and 2 bases from J, the gap between germline ends came to 11 bases. The CDR3 nucleotides read TGTGCCAGCTCACCGACAGGAAACCCTGGGGCCAACGTCCTGACTTTC. It specifies CASSPTGNPGANVLTF.

V and J are TRBV20-1 and TRBJ2-7; TRBD2 matches at 13 bases. V was pared by 6 bases and J by 0 bases, with 5 bases of the junction left unmatched. The CDR3 has 15 amino acids. Germline V gene sequence: CDR1 DFQATT, CDR2 SNEGSKA (reference sequence). The chain's CDR3 is CSAEGLAGRSYEQYF. The DNA for the CDR3 is TGCAGTGCCGAGGGACTAGCGGGACGCTCCTACGAGCAGTACTTC.

DNA of the CDR3: TGTGCCAGCAGCCCCGGACTAGCGGGAGGGAACCAAGAGACCCAGTACTTC. Protein sequence: CASSPGLAGGNQETQYF. The rearrangement joins TRBV6-1 to TRBJ2-5; 15 bases align to TRBD2. Germline V CDR1 and CDR2: MNHNS, SASEGT. The CDR3 sequence is 17 residues long. V shed 6 bases and J 0 bases; nucleotides not matched to a gene: 5.